The clone carrying this T cell receptor (beta chain) was seen more than once but under ten times. The time point was: blood at routine non-recurrence follow-up after resection. Unsorted whole RNA samples from tumor, nontumor lung or frozen PBMC were sequenced. These data belong to a study of spatial heterogeneity in lung cancer. Study information: Those follow-up PBMC samples that were available underwent sequencing, at a median interval of around two years following resection. Among detected sequences, beta-chain ones consistently exceeded alpha-chain ones in number.

TCRdb re-called the 5' RACE reads with MiXCR, one entry per CDR3 protein. The table lists about 120,000 distinct CDR3 sequences, 10% to 15% of them singletons, with approximately 16% in the top ten. The germline V gene encodes CDR1 SEHNR and CDR2 FQNEAQ (reference sequence). Between the trimmed V and J ends, which lost 4 bases and 1 base, there was a span of 10 bases. This CDR3 is built from 14 residues. The sequenced sample was PBMCs, obtained at follow-up. This TCR was recovered from a male donor with early-stage non-small cell lung cancer. The J gene is TRBJ1-1, the V gene TRBV7-9; tentatively, D is TRBD1 (6 bases). The CDR3, as DNA: TGTGCCAGCAGCTCCGGGACACCGAACACTGAAGCTTTCTTT. Translation gives CASSSGTPNTEAFF. The variable domain in full, with the rest retrieved from reference TRBV7-9 and TRBJ1-1, is DTGVSQNPRHKITKRGQNVTFRCDPISEHNRLYWYRQTLGQGPEFLTYFQNEAQLEKSRLLSDRFSAERPKGSFSTLEIQRTEQGDSAMYLCASSSGTPNTEAFFGQGTRLTVV.